Sequencing of this T cell receptor (beta chain) was carried out in a study of Ad26.COV2.S vaccination and SARS-CoV-2 variants. The V gene's germline CDR1 is LNHDA and CDR2 SQIVND (reference sequence). V lost 1 base, J lost 4 bases, and 1 base stayed unmatched. The CDR3 length is 15 residues. This sample's treatment: some 20 received Ad26.COV2.S at low or high dose, single or two shots; 5 received placebo; per-sample allocation not given. Day 63 following the first vaccine or placebo injection was when the samples were taken. Using immunoSEQ multiplex PCR, the repertoire was profiled, and TCRdb retains in-frame clones only, with some absent. The sample records around 340,000 clones, 70% to 90% being singletons.

The sequencing here drew on peripheral blood, taken in a trial of Ad26.COV2.S vaccine versus placebo. V is TRBV19 and J is TRBJ2-5; 12 bases match TRBD2. This TCR was sampled from a person aged 18-60 years who received the Ad26.COV2.S COVID-19 vaccine or a placebo. The CDR3 sequence is CASSIGLAGAETQYF. CDR3 coding DNA: TGTGCCAGTAGTATAGGACTAGCGGGAGCAGAGACCCAGTACTTC.